This TCR beta chain was captured by sequencing in a study of blood T cell repertoires in COVID-19. Study details: In each case, the material was cDNA or gDNA derived from T cells, B-cell-depleted T cells, or PBMCs.

Note on this clone: The identical CDR3 is also encoded by other nucleotide sequences in the sample.

CDR1 and CDR2 (germline): SGHTA, FQGTGA. V lost 5 bases and J lost 5; bases outside the gene matches: 4. The CDR3 spans 13 residues. Assay used: immunoSEQ multiplex PCR; TCRdb lists only in-frame clones, some missing. The sample holds a few hundred thousand clones, about nine tenths seen once. J is TRBJ1-1 and V is TRBV7-3; 8 nucleotides line up with TRBD1. Source material: peripheral blood. This TCR came from a woman aged 25 to 39 with active or convalescent COVID-19. This chain's CDR3 is CASSLRQGTEAFF. In DNA form, the CDR3 reads TGTGCCAGCAGCCTGAGACAGGGGACTGAAGCTTTCTTT.